The source of this T cell receptor beta chain is a study of vaccination and CD4 T cells after COVID-19 (dated by TCRdb to 2022 to 2024). Regarding the research as a whole: SARS-CoV-2 positivity had been established in the convalescent patients by nasal swab PCR, and mild disease was recorded in eight to ten of these patients and severe disease in one. Control cultures used a CEFX viral epitope pool as positive control, an HIV-1 Nef peptide pool as negative control, or no peptide. Two doses of either the Pfizer-BioNTech BNT162b2 vaccine (n=8) or the Moderna mRNA-1273 vaccine (n=2) were administered to participants. Culture stimuli were overlapping spike peptide pools from SARS-CoV-2 and from the common cold coronaviruses HCoV-NL63, HCoV-OC43 and HCoV-229E. Post-COVID blood samples from convalescent patients were collected a median of about 100 days after diagnosis, with a range of roughly 30 to 161 days. The convalescent cohort included six males and four females, with two Hispanic individuals, seven Caucasians, two Asians and one multiracial person. In around 9 COVID-19 convalescent patients and 4 infection-naive healthy vaccine recipients, researchers compared the spike-specific CD4+ TCR repertoire from before mRNA vaccination with the repertoire from after. Post-vaccine blood samples were collected a median of around 2.5 months after the second vaccine dose, ranging from about 13 to 241 days.

The germline V gene yields ENHRY for CDR1 and SYGVKD for CDR2. The germline V and J ends show losses of 10 bases and 1 base respectively, and no gene match explains 9 bases of the junction. From its cysteine to its phenylalanine, the CDR3 spans 15 amino acids. Only the CDR3 portion is preserved as DNA: 45 bases, with reading frame beginning at the first base. Library method: PCR. DNA from cultured CD4+ T cells underwent TCR sequencing with the Oncomine TCR Beta short-read assay at the Johns Hopkins FTIC core. Genomic DNA was extracted from the cultured CD4+ T cells with the QIAamp micro DNA kit. Oncomine TCR Beta libraries from cultured CD4+ T cells were pooled using unique dual indexes and sequenced on an Illumina iSeq 100. Concerning the study's data processing: Non-productive sequences were filtered out, and CDR3s that did not start with C, did not end with F or W, or were shorter than 7 amino acids were discarded. The MANAFEST web application was used to identify antigen-specific clonotypes by comparing peptide-stimulated wells against reference wells and other culture wells. For a clone to be called positive, the clone needed an FDR below 0.05, an odds ratio above 5, and a productive frequency above 0.1% in at least two of three replicate wells. Clonotypes that were significantly expanded in both SARS-CoV-2 spike wells and at least one common cold coronavirus spike condition were defined as cross-reactive. Using R version 3.6.1, CDR3 homology was evaluated through Levenshtein distances (stringdist) along with unrooted phylogenetic trees (ape). TCRdb ran its own pipeline on the public reads, namely fastp trimming at Q25 and MiXCR clone calling, and kept in-frame beta chains. All rows with the same CDR3 protein become a single entry with the most common DNA and genes. The V and J calls, along with clone size, are taken from TCRdb and not from the paper's own processing. For this sample the table gives about 2,600 distinct CDR3 sequences, of which 25% to 30% were detected only once. The top ten hold 25% to 30% of the sample.

General findings and caveats noted by the study authors: Nearly all vaccine-specific clones in convalescent patients (304 of 307) were mono-reactive for SARS-CoV-2 spike rather than cross-reactive with common cold coronaviruses. The number of convalescent patients in the study was relatively small, and the study did not examine early timepoints following natural infection. Although the median number of SARS-CoV-2-reactive clonotypes went up from roughly 19 after infection to approximately 40 after vaccination, the increase was not significant. Among the post-vaccine SARS-CoV-2-reactive clones in convalescent patients, a median approximately 90% showed up only after vaccination, which suggests vaccine-specific priming.

The treatment or condition label of this sample denotes: roughly 10-day PBMC culture with coronavirus spike peptide pools or control peptides (ViraFEST assay). The ViraFEST assay, used in the study, expanded antigen-specific T cells with peptide pools and then identified the expanded clonotypes through TCR sequencing. The positive SARS-CoV-2 PCR tests of the convalescent patients were dated from March to December 2020, before the Alpha, Beta and Delta variants emerged in the United States. PBMCs were cultured at roughly 1.9 million per well in IMDM supplemented with approximately 4.7% human AB serum and 8.5 to 10 IU/ml IL-2, with around 10 ug/ml peptide pools added. Half of the culture medium was replaced with fresh IL-2-containing medium on days 3 and 7. Once the cells had been in culture for 10 days, the EasySep CD4+ T cell isolation kit was used to isolate CD4+ T cells by negative selection. Ficoll-Paque Plus gradient centrifugation was used to isolate PBMCs from whole blood, and the isolated PBMCs were then either used fresh or cryopreserved at -140C. Each culture condition was generally run in triplicate wells.

This clonotype showed up just a few times. The antigen this receptor binds is unknown. Base qualities are not provided; no much larger clone lies one nucleotide away. Sequences were derived from CD4+ T cells from blood, cultured in vitro, sampled after SARS-CoV-2 vaccination. The V and J genes are TRBV10-3 and TRBJ1-2; 10 middle bases align to TRBD1. This sequence was found in a human donor who had recovered from COVID-19. For the CDR3, the sequence is CATQSGTGDNYGYTF. The nucleotides are TGTGCCACCCAATCCGGGACAGGGGATAACTATGGCTACACCTTC.